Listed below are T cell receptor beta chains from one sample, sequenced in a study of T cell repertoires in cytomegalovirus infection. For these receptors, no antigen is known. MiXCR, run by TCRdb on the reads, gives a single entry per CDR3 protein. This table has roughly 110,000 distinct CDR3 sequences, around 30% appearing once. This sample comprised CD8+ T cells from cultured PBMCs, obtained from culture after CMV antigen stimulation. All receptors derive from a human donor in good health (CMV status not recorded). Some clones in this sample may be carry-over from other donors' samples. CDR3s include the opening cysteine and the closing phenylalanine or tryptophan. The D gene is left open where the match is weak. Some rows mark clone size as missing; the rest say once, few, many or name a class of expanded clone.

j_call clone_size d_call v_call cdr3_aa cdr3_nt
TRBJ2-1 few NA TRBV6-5 CASSPPITGTYSYNEQFF TGTGCCAGCAGTCCTCCCATCACCGGGACCTATTCCTACAATGAGCAGTTCTTC
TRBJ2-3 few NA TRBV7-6 CASSPGAGTDTQYF TGTGCCAGCAGCCCCGGGGCAGGCACAGATACGCAGTATTTT
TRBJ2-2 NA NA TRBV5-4 CASSLAGQGPGELFF TGTGCCAGCAGCTTGGCGGGGCAGGGACCCGGGGAGCTGTTTTTT
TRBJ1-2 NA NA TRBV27 CASSSGWYGYTF TGTGCCAGCAGCTCAGGGTGGTATGGCTACACCTTC
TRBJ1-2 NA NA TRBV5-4 CASSRNTGIYGYTF TGTGCCAGCAGCCGGAATACAGGGATCTATGGCTACACCTTC
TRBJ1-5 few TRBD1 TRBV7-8 CASSSLPTGTKSNQPQHF TGTGCCAGCAGCTCCTTACCGACAGGGACTAAGAGCAATCAGCCCCAGCATTTT
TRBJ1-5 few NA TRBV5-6 CASSLAIKKDARSQPQHF TGTGCCAGCAGCTTGGCCATAAAAAAGGACGCCCGAAGCCAGCCCCAGCATTTT
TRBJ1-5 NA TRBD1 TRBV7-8 CASSPGQGEGNQPQHF TGTGCCAGCAGCCCGGGACAGGGGGAGGGCAATCAGCCCCAGCATTTT
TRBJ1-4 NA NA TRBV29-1 CSVEEVGHFNEKLFF TGCAGCGTTGAAGAAGTGGGACACTTTAATGAAAAACTGTTTTTT
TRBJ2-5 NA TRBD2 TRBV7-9 CASSSTSPGLAKVETQYF TGTGCCAGCAGCTCTACGTCACCGGGACTAGCCAAGGTGGAGACCCAGTACTTC
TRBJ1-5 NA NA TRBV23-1 CASFTGNGGNQPQHF TGCGCCAGCTTTACAGGGAATGGGGGCAATCAGCCCCAGCATTTT
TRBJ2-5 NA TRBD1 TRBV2 CASSKMTGEETQYF TGTGCCAGCAGTAAAATGACAGGGGAAGAGACCCAGTACTTC
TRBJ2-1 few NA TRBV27 CASSLLDNEQFF TGTGCCAGCAGTTTATTAGACAATGAGCAGTTCTTC
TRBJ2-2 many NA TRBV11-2 CASSLGSTGELFF TGTGCCAGCAGCTTAGGGTCGACCGGGGAGCTGTTTTTT
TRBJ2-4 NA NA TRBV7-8 CASSSVGNSRAQEMYF TGTGCCAGCAGCTCGGTGGGCAATAGCAGGGCCCAAGAGATGTACTTC
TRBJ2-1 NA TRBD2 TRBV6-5 CASSYSILSGGEAYNEQFF TGTGCCAGCAGTTACTCAATTCTATCCGGGGGGGAAGCCTACAATGAGCAGTTCTTC
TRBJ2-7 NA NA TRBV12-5 CASGYRSGDHEQYF TGTGCTAGTGGTTACCGGTCAGGGGATCACGAGCAGTACTTC
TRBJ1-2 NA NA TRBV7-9 CASSSDSLGGYTF TGTGCCAGCAGCTCGGACAGTCTCGGGGGCTACACCTTC
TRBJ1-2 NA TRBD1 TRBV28 CASRTGAGYGYTF TGTGCCAGCCGGACAGGGGCTGGCTATGGCTACACCTTC
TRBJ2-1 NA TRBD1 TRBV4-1 CASSRYDRVTYNEQFF TGCGCCAGCAGCCGGTATGACAGGGTCACCTACAATGAGCAGTTCTTC
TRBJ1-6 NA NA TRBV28 CASSFDNSYNSPLHF TGTGCCAGCAGTTTCGATAATTCCTATAATTCACCCCTCCACTTT
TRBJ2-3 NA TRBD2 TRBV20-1 CSARDRTSGGAYTDTQYF TGCAGTGCTAGAGATCGGACTAGCGGGGGGGCCTACACAGATACGCAGTATTTT
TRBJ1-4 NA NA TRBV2 CASSEYRGSANEKLFF TGTGCCAGCAGTGAATACCGGGGCTCGGCTAATGAAAAACTGTTTTTT
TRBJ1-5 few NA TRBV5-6 CASSSGEGQPQHF TGTGCCAGCAGCTCCGGGGAAGGTCAGCCCCAGCATTTT
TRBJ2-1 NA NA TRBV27 CASSLSSGGPIGEQFF TGTGCCAGCAGTTTATCATCCGGGGGCCCGATTGGAGAGCAGTTCTTC
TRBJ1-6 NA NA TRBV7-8 CASRPTGYNSPLHF TGTGCCAGCAGGCCCACAGGGTATAATTCACCCCTCCACTTT
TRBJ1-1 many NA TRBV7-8 CASSLFSGDSTEAFF TGTGCCAGCAGCTTATTCTCTGGTGACAGCACTGAAGCTTTCTTT
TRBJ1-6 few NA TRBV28 CASSFMDTGGINSPLHF TGTGCCAGCAGTTTTATGGACACTGGCGGAATAAATTCACCCCTCCACTTT
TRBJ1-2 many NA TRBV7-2 CASSSRRSGNYGYTF TGTGCCAGCAGCTCCCGGAGAAGCGGGAACTATGGCTACACCTTC
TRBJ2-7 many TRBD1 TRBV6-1 CASSEETGGRHEQYF TGTGCCAGCAGTGAAGAGACAGGGGGCCGACACGAGCAGTACTTC
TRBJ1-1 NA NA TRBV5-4 CASSRSWSPLNTEAFF TGTGCCAGCAGCCGTTCCTGGTCCCCCTTGAACACTGAAGCTTTCTTT
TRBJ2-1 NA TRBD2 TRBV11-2 CASSLEGGGAFKQQFF TGTGCCAGCAGCTTAGAAGGCGGGGGGGCCTTTAAACAGCAGTTCTTC
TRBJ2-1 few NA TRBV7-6 CASSSLEGYSYNEQFF TGTGCCAGCAGCTCGTTAGAGGGGTACTCCTACAATGAGCAGTTCTTC
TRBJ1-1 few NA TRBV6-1 CASSDPSGGGMNTEAFF TGTGCCAGCAGTGACCCCTCCGGGGGGGGAATGAACACTGAAGCTTTCTTT
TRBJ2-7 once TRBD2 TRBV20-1 CSARTSGGSYEQYF TGCAGTGCTAGAACTAGCGGGGGCTCCTACGAGCAGTACTTC
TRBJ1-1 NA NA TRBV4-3 CASSQAMEVTEAFF TGCGCCAGCAGCCAGGCAATGGAGGTCACTGAAGCTTTCTTT
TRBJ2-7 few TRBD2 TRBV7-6 CASSLAPFGGGAVEQYF TGTGCCAGCAGCTTAGCTCCATTTGGCGGGGGGGCCGTCGAGCAGTACTTC
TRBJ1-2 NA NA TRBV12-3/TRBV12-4 CASSFGINYGYTF TGTGCCAGCAGTTTCGGCATTAACTATGGCTACACCTTC
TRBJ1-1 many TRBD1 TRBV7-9 CASSGTGGRPTLVNTEAFF TGTGCCAGCAGCGGGACAGGGGGGCGGCCAACCCTTGTGAACACTGAAGCTTTCTTT
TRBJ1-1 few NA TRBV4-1 CASSLGPGNTEAFF TGCGCCAGCAGCCTCGGCCCCGGGAACACTGAAGCTTTCTTT